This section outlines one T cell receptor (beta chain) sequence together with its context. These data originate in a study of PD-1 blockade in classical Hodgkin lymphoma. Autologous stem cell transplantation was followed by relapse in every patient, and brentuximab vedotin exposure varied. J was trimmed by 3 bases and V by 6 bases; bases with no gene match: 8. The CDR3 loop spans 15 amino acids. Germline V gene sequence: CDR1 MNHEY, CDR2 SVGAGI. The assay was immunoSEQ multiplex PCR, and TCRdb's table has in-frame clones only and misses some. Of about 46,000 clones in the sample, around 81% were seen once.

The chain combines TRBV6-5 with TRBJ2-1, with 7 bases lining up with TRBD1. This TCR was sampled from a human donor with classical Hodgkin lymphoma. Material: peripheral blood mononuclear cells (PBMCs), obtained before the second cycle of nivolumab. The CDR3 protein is CASSPGDRVYNEQFF. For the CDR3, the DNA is TGTGCCAGCAGCCCTGGGGACAGAGTCTACAATGAGCAGTTCTTC.